The 24 T cell receptor beta chains reported below all come from one sample, sequenced in a study of blood T cell repertoires in COVID-19. Sequencing used immunoSEQ multiplex PCR; TCRdb keeps in-frame clones, though not all of them. This table has 300,000 to 350,000 clones, about 90% appearing once. Sequenced input: peripheral blood. These TCRs come from a man between 18 and 35 years old with active or convalescent COVID-19.

V usage is TRBV11-2 and J usage is TRBJ1-1; the D gene is possibly TRBD1 (6 bases). The CDR3 consists of 13 residues. V lost 6 bases and J 0 bases, leaving 8 bases between the germline ends. Germline CDR1 and CDR2: SGHAT and FQNNGV. The CDR3 DNA follows: TGTGCCAGCAGGACAGGTTTGAACACTGAAGCTTTCTTT. As protein: CASRTGLNTEAFF.

The chain is built from TRBV5-6 and TRBJ1-2; D ambiguous. Germline-derived CDR1 and CDR2 are SGHDT and YYEEEE. V lost 3 bases to trimming and J lost 4 bases, with 4 bases between them. The CDR3 spans 11 residues. CDR3 DNA: TGTGCCAGCAGCTCCCGCTATGGCTACACCTTC. Translating gives CASSSRYGYTF.

V usage is TRBV15 and J usage is TRBJ2-4, with 8 bases matching TRBD1. CDR1 LNHNV and CDR2 YYDKDF come from the germline V gene (reference sequence). V was pared by 5 bases and J by 0 bases, with 6 bases of the junction left unmatched. The CDR3 is 16 amino acids. The chain's CDR3 is CATSDGQGVAKNIQYF. In DNA, the CDR3 is TGTGCCACCAGCGACGGACAGGGAGTAGCCAAAAACATTCAGTACTTC.

This clone was observed a few times. The chain carries TRBV11-2 and TRBJ2-7; possible D gene TRBD1, 7 bases. Trimming shortened V by 7 bases and J by 7 bases, and 23 bases separated the two germline ends. Germline assignment: CDR1 SGHAT and CDR2 FQNNGV. This CDR3 contains 15 residues. The CDR3 region has the DNA TGTGCCAGCACCGGAGGGGGCAGGTCCCTAGTAGAGCAGTACTTC. As protein: CASTGGGRSLVEQYF.

In its sample, this clone was seen once. CDR3 sequence: CASSVDVTDTQYF. The CDR3 DNA follows: TGTGCCAGCAGCGTAGATGTAACAGATACGCAGTATTTT. The V call is TRBV9, the J call TRBJ2-3; D remains unclear. The CDR3 consists of 13 residues. Germline-derived CDR1 and CDR2 are SGDLS and YYNGEE. The V gene lost 0 bases and the J gene lost 3 bases, with 5 bases spanning the gap.

The chain couples TRBV3-1 (or the pseudogene TRBV3-2) to TRBJ2-3; 7 bases fit TRBD1. Germline CDR1 and CDR2: LGHDT and YNNKEL (reference sequence). CDR3 length: 13 amino acids. With V trimmed by 2 bases and J by 4 bases, 0 bases remained unmatched. This CDR3 is CASSQQGADTQYF. The CDR3 coding sequence is TGTGCCAGCAGCCAACAGGGGGCAGATACGCAGTATTTT.

The CDR3 coding sequence is TGCGCCAGCACCCAGGGGATGGGGCAAAAACTGTTTTTT. The encoded protein is CASTQGMGQKLFF. This chain connects TRBV4-1 to TRBJ1-4, with a possible D match to TRBD1 (6 bases). V dropped 7 bases and J dropped 9 bases, with 15 bases sitting between them. The CDR3 is 13 amino acids. Germline V gene sequence: CDR1 MGHRA, CDR2 YSYEKL.

The gene calls are TRBV7-2 and TRBJ2-3; 10 bases fit TRBD2. The CDR3 sequence is 15 residues long. Germline V gene lookup returns CDR1 SGHTA and CDR2 FQGNSA. V gave up 6 bases and J gave up 5 bases; unmatched junction bases: 8. CDR3 sequence (DNA): TGTGCCAGCAGACCTAGCGGGAGAAAGGGAGATACGCAGTATTTT. Translating it yields CASRPSGRKGDTQYF.

This clone was observed a single time. V is TRBV2 and J is TRBJ2-5; 9 bases match TRBD2. The CDR3 length is 14 residues. Germline CDR1 is SNHLY and CDR2 is FYNNEI. J gave up 0 bases and V 7 bases, and 3 bases lay outside the gene matches. CDR3 protein: CASKLAGYQETQYF. CDR3 nucleotide sequence: TGTGCCAGCAAACTAGCGGGTTACCAAGAGACCCAGTACTTC.

The chain joins TRBV7-9 to TRBJ2-7, with D possibly TRBD1 on 5 matching bases. Germline values: CDR1 SEHNR, CDR2 FQNEAQ (reference sequence). The CDR3 sequence is 12 residues long. The V and J ends lost 3 bases and 4 bases respectively, with 7 bases between them. The CDR3: CASSFQGYEQYF. CDR3 bases: TGTGCCAGCAGCTTCCAGGGTTACGAGCAGTACTTC.

The sample holds one count of this clone. V gene TRBV2 combines with J gene TRBJ2-7, with a possible D match to TRBD2 (5 bases). Trimming cost V 7 bases and J 4 bases, with 11 bases left between them. The CDR3 is 12 residues long. Germline values: CDR1 SNHLY, CDR2 FYNNEI. CDR3 amino acids: CASIGRGYEQYF. CDR3 nucleotide sequence: TGTGCCAGCATTGGACGGGGTTACGAGCAGTACTTC.

The chain combines TRBV12-3 or TRBV12-4 with TRBJ2-1; 8 nucleotides agree with TRBD2. CDR3 size: 12 residues. V dropped 6 bases and J dropped 9; count of bases not matched to a gene: 4. CDR3 sequence reads: CASSPGGAEQFF. In nucleotides, the CDR3 is TGTGCCAGCAGCCCGGGAGGGGCTGAGCAGTTCTTC.

V gene TRBV6-5 combines with J gene TRBJ2-7, with a possible D match to TRBD2 (6 bases). The CDR3 runs to 15 residues. Trimming took off 5 bases at V and 9 bases at J, with 23 bases between the two ends. The germline CDR1 and CDR2 sequences are MNHEY and SVGAGI. The chain's CDR3 is CASSNTSGSLDVQYF. CDR3 sequence (DNA): TGTGCCAGCAGTAATACGTCCGGGAGCCTCGATGTGCAGTACTTC.

This clone has only a few counts. CDR3 in amino acids: CASSQTSGVHTDTQYF. CDR3 bases: TGTGCCAGCAGCCAAACTAGCGGGGTCCACACAGATACGCAGTATTTT. The rearrangement joins TRBV14 to TRBJ2-3; TRBD2 matches 10 bases. V lost 2 bases to trimming and J lost 2 bases; unmatched junction nucleotides: 4. The CDR3 extends over 16 amino acids. CDR1 is SGHDN, CDR2 FVKESK, per germline.

V gene TRBV7-2 combines with J gene TRBJ1-2; 12 nucleotides line up with TRBD1. The germline V gene encodes CDR1 SGHTA and CDR2 FQGNSA. V gave up 5 bases and J gave up 8 bases; unmatched junction bases: 9. This CDR3 is 15 amino acids long. The CDR3: CASSAWDRGQKGYTF. The CDR3 DNA follows: TGTGCCAGCAGCGCCTGGGACAGGGGGCAGAAGGGCTACACCTTC.

The chain has TRBV5-3 and TRBJ1-1, with D perhaps TRBD1 (5 bases). TRBV5-3 is classed as an ORF, of uncertain function. The CDR3 has 16 residues. The ends were cut back, 0 bases at V and 3 bases at J, with 15 bases in the middle. The CDR3 here is CARSLAFRGGHTEAFF. The CDR3 DNA reads TGTGCCAGAAGCTTGGCCTTTCGGGGGGGTCACACTGAAGCTTTCTTT.

The rearrangement links TRBV10-2 to TRBJ2-7; 7 bases agree with TRBD1. With 6 bases clipped from V and 2 bases from J, the junction kept 7 bases outside the gene matches. The CDR3 has 14 amino acids. Germline V gives CDR1 WSHSY, CDR2 SAAADI. The CDR3 DNA is TGCGCCAGCAGGGAGACAGGGCCAGCCTACGAGCAGTACTTC. It encodes CASRETGPAYEQYF.

The table lists this clone with a count of one. This chain connects TRBV6-1 to TRBJ2-3; D gene unclear. The CDR3 runs to 14 residues. Trimming took off 3 bases at V and 2 bases at J, with 9 bases between the two ends. The germline CDR1 and CDR2 sequences are MNHNS and SASEGT. CDR3 nucleotides: TGTGCCAGCAGTGAGTTCAGATACACAGATACGCAGTATTTT. This sequence encodes CASSEFRYTDTQYF.

This chain connects TRBV10-2 to TRBJ2-7, with TRBD2 matching over 9 bases. CDR3 size: 12 residues. Germline values: CDR1 WSHSY, CDR2 SAAADI. After removal of 10 bases from V and 6 bases from J, the junction contained 7 bases not matched to a gene. For the CDR3, the DNA is TGCGCCACCACCGGGACTAGCTCCGAGCAGTACTTC. Its translation: CATTGTSSEQYF.

CDR3 sequence: CSVERGASGHNEQFF. Written as DNA, the CDR3 is TGCAGCGTTGAGAGGGGGGCTAGCGGTCACAATGAGCAGTTCTTC. The chain joins TRBV29-1 to TRBJ2-1; weak D call: TRBD2 (7 bases). V was trimmed by 3 bases and J by 5 bases, leaving 17 bases between them. CDR3 size: 15 residues. Germline V lookup: CDR1 SQVTM, CDR2 ANQGSEA.

For the CDR3, the DNA is TGTGCCAGCCGCCCGGGGTTGAACACTGAAGCTTTCTTT. It codes for CASRPGLNTEAFF. The V call is TRBV7-6, the J call TRBJ1-1; D is uncertain. Per germline, CDR1 SGHVS and CDR2 FNYEAQ. This CDR3 is 13 amino acids long. With 8 bases removed from V and 0 bases from J, the gap between germline ends came to 10 bases.

This chain links TRBV15 with TRBJ1-5; 7 bases are shared with TRBD1. The germline V gene encodes CDR1 LNHNV and CDR2 YYDKDF (reference sequence). This CDR3 is built from 16 residues. The trim removed 6 bases at V and 5 bases at J, leaving 13 bases unmatched. CDR3 coding DNA: TGTGCCACCAGAGCTGTGGGTGACAGGGTGGATCAGCCCCAGCATTTT. This translates into CATRAVGDRVDQPQHF.

The chain employs TRBV5-6 and TRBJ2-7; perhaps TRBD1 as D (5 bases). Trimming pared 2 bases from V and 2 bases from J, leaving 14 bases between. Looked up from germline, CDR1 is SGHDT and CDR2 is YYEEEE. The CDR3 is 15 residues long. The CDR3 here is CASSFMGRPPYEQYF. CDR3 in DNA: TGTGCCAGCAGCTTCATGGGGCGCCCCCCCTACGAGCAGTACTTC.

The V call is TRBV19, the J call TRBJ1-4, with a weak D call TRBD1 (6 bases). Germline loops: CDR1 LNHDA, CDR2 SQIVND (reference sequence). V was shortened by 3 bases and J by 5 bases, with 16 bases between the two germline ends. This CDR3 spans 16 amino acids. The chain's CDR3 is CASSIRGGAGNEKLFF. For the CDR3, the DNA is TGTGCCAGTAGTATTCGGGGGGGCGCAGGAAATGAAAAACTGTTTTTT.